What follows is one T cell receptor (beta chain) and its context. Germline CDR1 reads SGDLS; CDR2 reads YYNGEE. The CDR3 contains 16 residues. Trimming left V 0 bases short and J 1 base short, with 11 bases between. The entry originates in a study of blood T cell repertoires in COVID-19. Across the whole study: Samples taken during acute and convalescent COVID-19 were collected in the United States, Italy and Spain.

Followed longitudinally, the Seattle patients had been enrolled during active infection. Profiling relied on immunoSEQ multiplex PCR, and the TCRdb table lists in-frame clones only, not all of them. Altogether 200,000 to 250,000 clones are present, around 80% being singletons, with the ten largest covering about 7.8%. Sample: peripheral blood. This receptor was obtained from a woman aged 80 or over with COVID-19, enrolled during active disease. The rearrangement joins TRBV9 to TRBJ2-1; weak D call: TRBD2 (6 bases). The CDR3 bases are TGTGCCAGCAGCGTAGGTGGCGGGGTGTCCTACAATGAGCAGTTCTTC. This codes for CASSVGGGVSYNEQFF.